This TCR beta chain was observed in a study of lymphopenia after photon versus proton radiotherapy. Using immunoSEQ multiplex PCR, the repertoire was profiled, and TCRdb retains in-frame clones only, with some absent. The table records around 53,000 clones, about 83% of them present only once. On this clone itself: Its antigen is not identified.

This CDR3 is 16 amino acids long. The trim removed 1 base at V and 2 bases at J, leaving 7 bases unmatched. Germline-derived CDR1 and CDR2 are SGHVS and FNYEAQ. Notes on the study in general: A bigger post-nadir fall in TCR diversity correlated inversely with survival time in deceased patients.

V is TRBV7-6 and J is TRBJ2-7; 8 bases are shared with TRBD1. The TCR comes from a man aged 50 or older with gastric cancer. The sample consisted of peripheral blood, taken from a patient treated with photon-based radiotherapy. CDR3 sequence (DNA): TGTGCCAGCAGCTTAGGGTCACAGGGGGTACCCTACGAGCAGTACTTC. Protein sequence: CASSLGSQGVPYEQYF.